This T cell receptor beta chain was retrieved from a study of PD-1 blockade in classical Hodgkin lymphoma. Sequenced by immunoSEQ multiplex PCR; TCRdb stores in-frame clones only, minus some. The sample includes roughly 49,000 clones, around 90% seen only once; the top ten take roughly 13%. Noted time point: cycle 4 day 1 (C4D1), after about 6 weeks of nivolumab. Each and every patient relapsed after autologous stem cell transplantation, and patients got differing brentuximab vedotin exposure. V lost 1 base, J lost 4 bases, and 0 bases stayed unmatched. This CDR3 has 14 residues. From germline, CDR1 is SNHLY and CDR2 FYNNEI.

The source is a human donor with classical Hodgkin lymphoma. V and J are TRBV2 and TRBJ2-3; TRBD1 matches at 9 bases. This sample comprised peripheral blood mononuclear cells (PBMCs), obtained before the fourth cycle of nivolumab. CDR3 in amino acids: CASSEGQGADTQYF. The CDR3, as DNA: TGTGCCAGCAGTGAAGGACAGGGGGCAGATACGCAGTATTTT.